One sample yielded the 19 T cell receptor beta chains listed below, sequenced in a study of T cells in Graves' hyperthyroidism and ophthalmopathy. Amplified regions were TCR beta CDR3 sequences from RNA transcripts. HTBI primers drove first-round RT-PCR of the TCR CDR3. Each CDR3 protein gets one entry after TCRdb re-called the multiplex PCR reads with MiXCR. The sample holds fewer than 450,000 distinct CDR3 sequences, approximately 18% seen once. The material sequenced was blood. Receptors originate from a woman aged 25 to 39 with Graves' hyperthyroidism that later progressed to Graves' ophthalmopathy.

This clonotype was observed many times. V is TRBV9 and J is TRBJ1-1, with D unresolved. Trimming stripped 3 bases from V and 0 bases from J, with 15 bases between. Germline-derived CDR1 and CDR2 are SGDLS and YYNGEE. The CDR3 loop spans 16 amino acids. The CDR3 nucleotides are TGTGCCAGCAGCGCCCTCCCGGGTCCAGTGAACACTGAAGCTTTCTTT. It yields the protein CASSALPGPVNTEAFF.

In regard to this clonotype: One junction end does not reproduce the germline sequence, and a read error may be involved. This sequence joins TRBV7-2 and TRBJ2-1, with 10 positions matching TRBD1. CDR1 and CDR2 (germline): SGHTA, FQGNSA. The CDR3 extends over 17 amino acids. CDR3 sequence (DNA): TGTGCCAGCAGCACCCGACAGGGGGCACAAATTGTGGATGAGCGGTCCTTC. As protein: CASSTRQGAQIVDERSF.

This clonotype was seen repeatedly, ten times or more. V and J are TRBV3-1 and TRBJ2-7; a possible D gene is TRBD1 (5 bases). Per the germline V gene, CDR1 is LGHDT and CDR2 is YNNKEL (reference sequence). Trimming took off 3 bases at V and 5 bases at J, with 11 bases between the two ends. The CDR3 extends over 13 amino acids. The CDR3 here is CASSHQGGDEQYF. In DNA form, the CDR3 reads TGTGCCAGCAGCCATCAGGGCGGCGACGAGCAGTACTTC.

This clonotype showed up many times. The chain links TRBV29-1 to TRBJ2-7; possibly TRBD2 for D (5 bases). V dropped 6 bases and J dropped 0 bases, with 15 bases sitting between them. The CDR3 contains 14 residues. Per germline, CDR1 SQVTM and CDR2 ANQGSEA. The CDR3 region is CSVAGLDSSYEQYF. The CDR3 DNA reads TGCAGCGTGGCAGGACTGGATAGCTCCTACGAGCAGTACTTC.

This clonotype appeared many times. The chain employs TRBV5-5 and TRBJ2-7; the match to TRBD2 covers 8 bases. The junction had 12 bases not matched to a gene; V was cut back by 2 bases and J by 5 bases. CDR3 size: 16 residues. Germline lookup yields CDR1 SGHKS and CDR2 YYEKEE (reference sequence). CDR3 coding DNA: TGTGCCAGCAGCTTCGTACCGGGAGGGCCTAGGGACGAGCAGTACTTC. As protein: CASSFVPGGPRDEQYF.

The V and J genes are TRBV7-9 and TRBJ1-5, with a tentative D call TRBD1 (6 bases). Trimming cost V 1 base and J 7 bases, with 17 bases left between them. This CDR3 region has 16 residues. From germline, CDR1 is SEHNR and CDR2 FQNEAQ (reference sequence). The chain's CDR3 is CASSLEGGGVRQPQHF. In DNA, the CDR3 is TGTGCCAGCAGCTTAGAGGGGGGCGGGGTTAGACAGCCCCAGCATTTT. Using reference TRBV7-9 and TRBJ1-5 for the parts outside the CDR3, the full variable domain is DTGVSQNPRHKITKRGQNVTFRCDPISEHNRLYWYRQTLGQGPEFLTYFQNEAQLEKSRLLSDRFSAERPKGSFSTLEIQRTEQGDSAMYLCASSLEGGGVRQPQHFGDGTRLSIL.

V gene TRBV11-1 combines with J gene TRBJ2-1, with D possibly matching TRBD1 (6 bases). The germline gives CDR1 SGHAT, CDR2 FQDESV (reference sequence). V lost 8 bases and J lost 0, with 14 bases in between. The CDR3 is 15 amino acids. The CDR3 DNA follows: TGTGCCAGCTACTCAGGGGAAAGCTCCTACAATGAGCAGTTCTTC. This codes for CASYSGESSYNEQFF.

The V call is TRBV5-1, the J call TRBJ1-1; perhaps TRBD1 as D (6 bases). V was shortened by 2 bases and J by 3 bases, with 11 bases between the two germline ends. From germline, CDR1 is SGHRS and CDR2 YFSETQ. CDR3 length equals 14 residues. CDR3 protein: CASSLGGIDTEAFF. CDR3 DNA sequence: TGCGCCAGCAGCTTAGGGGGGATTGACACTGAAGCTTTCTTT. Full variable domain (rest looked up from reference TRBV5-1 and TRBJ1-1): KAGVTQTPRYLIKTRGQQVTLSCSPISGHRSVSWYQQTPGQGLQFLFEYFSETQRNKGNFPGRFSGRQFSNSRSEMNVSTLELGDSALYLCASSLGGIDTEAFFGQGTRLTVV.

V usage is TRBV6-5 and J usage is TRBJ1-1, with 7 bases aligning to TRBD1. The CDR3 totals 14 residues. V lost 2 bases and J lost 5; bases outside the gene matches: 5. Germline V lookup: CDR1 MNHEY, CDR2 SVGAGI. The CDR3 DNA reads as TGTGCCAGCAGTTACGGGACAGAAAGGACTGAAGCTTTCTTT. Amino acids: CASSYGTERTEAFF.

The chain joins TRBV7-9 to TRBJ2-7, with 7 positions matching TRBD1. The J call is in doubt because the DNA end fits TRBJ2-1 better. The CDR3 length is 13 residues. Germline V gene data show CDR1 as SEHNR and CDR2 as FQNEAQ (reference sequence). CDR3 in DNA: TGTGCCAGCAGGAGGGACAGTTCCTACGAGCAGTTCTTC. Amino acids: CASRRDSSYEQFF.

There are a few counts of this clonotype. The chain has TRBV20-1 and TRBJ2-3; TRBD2 matches 13 bases. Per germline, CDR1 DFQATT and CDR2 SNEGSKA (reference sequence). This CDR3 contains 17 residues. The ends lost 2 bases at V and 4 bases at J; junction bases unmatched: 9. The CDR3 protein is CSARYPGTSGKSDTQYF. In DNA form, the CDR3 reads TGCAGTGCTAGATACCCCGGGACTAGCGGGAAATCAGATACGCAGTATTTT.

This clonotype was recorded at least ten times. The rearrangement uses TRBV6-1 and TRBJ2-7; TRBD1 matches 7 bases. With V trimmed by 5 bases and J by 3 bases, 7 bases remained unmatched. The CDR3 consists of 14 residues. Germline V gene lookup returns CDR1 MNHNS and CDR2 SASEGT. The CDR3 loop is CASSPGQALYEQYF. DNA for the CDR3: TGTGCCAGCAGTCCCGGACAGGCCCTCTACGAGCAGTACTTC.

This clonotype occurred many times. The chain is built from TRBV6-1 and TRBJ2-3; D unclear. The CDR3 extends over 15 amino acids. Germline V gives CDR1 MNHNS, CDR2 SASEGT. The V end was cut by 1 base, the J end by 0 bases, with 8 bases between. CDR3 region: CASSEVHTSTDTQYF. The CDR3 nucleotides read TGTGCCAGCAGTGAAGTCCATACAAGCACAGATACGCAGTATTTT.

The chain has TRBV19 and TRBJ2-5; TRBD1 agrees at 7 bases. Germline CDR1 reads LNHDA; CDR2 reads SQIVND (reference sequence). CDR3 length: 15 amino acids. The V gene end was trimmed by 1 base and the J gene end by 0 bases; junction bases not matched to a gene: 2. The CDR3 loop reads CASSIVGTDQETQYF. CDR3 bases: TGTGCCAGTAGTATAGTCGGGACAGACCAAGAGACCCAGTACTTC.

This clonotype was recorded a few times. The rearrangement joins TRBV3-1 to TRBJ2-1, with 7 bases matching TRBD2. The CDR3 is 13 amino acids. With 4 bases clipped from V and 11 bases from J, the junction kept 8 bases outside the gene matches. Germline V gene sequence: CDR1 LGHDT, CDR2 YNNKEL (reference sequence). The CDR3 region has the DNA TGTGCCAGCAGCCCCCGGGACTACGGTAAGCAGTTCTTC. This codes for CASSPRDYGKQFF.

This chain joins TRBV9 and TRBJ1-5; D uncertain. The CDR3 is 15 amino acids. The V and J ends lost 3 bases and 0 bases respectively, with 10 bases between them. Per germline, CDR1 SGDLS and CDR2 YYNGEE. CDR3 nucleotide sequence: TGTGCCAGCAGCGCCTTGGGAGCTAGCAATCAGCCCCAGCATTTT. It encodes CASSALGASNQPQHF.

The J gene is TRBJ2-5, the V gene TRBV29-1; 7 nucleotides align to TRBD2. Germline CDR1 reads SQVTM; CDR2 reads ANQGSEA. The CDR3 runs 14 residues. V was pared by 6 bases and J by 1 base, with 8 bases of the junction left unmatched. Here the CDR3 DNA reads TGCAGCGTGTGGGCTAGCGGACCCCAAGAGACCCAGTACTTC. This translates into CSVWASGPQETQYF.

This clonotype was counted a few times. V is TRBV18 and J is TRBJ2-6, with 12 nucleotides matching TRBD1. The CDR3 is made up of 19 amino acids. CDR1 and CDR2 (germline): KGHSH, LQKENI. The junction had 8 bases not matched to a gene; V was cut back by 4 bases and J by 1 base. The CDR3 reads CASSHRRDRGQSGANVLTF. CDR3 nucleotides: TGTGCCAGCTCACACCGACGGGACAGGGGGCAATCTGGGGCCAACGTCCTGACTTTC.

This clonotype was seen many times. The rearrangement joins TRBV5-1 to TRBJ2-1, with 8 bases fitting TRBD2. With 4 bases clipped from V and 2 bases from J, the junction kept 5 bases outside the gene matches. Germline CDR1 reads SGHRS; CDR2 reads YFSETQ. This CDR3 has 15 amino acids. Here the CDR3 reads CASSVGGAAYNEQFF. The CDR3 region has the DNA TGCGCCAGCAGCGTCGGGGGGGCGGCCTACAATGAGCAGTTCTTC.